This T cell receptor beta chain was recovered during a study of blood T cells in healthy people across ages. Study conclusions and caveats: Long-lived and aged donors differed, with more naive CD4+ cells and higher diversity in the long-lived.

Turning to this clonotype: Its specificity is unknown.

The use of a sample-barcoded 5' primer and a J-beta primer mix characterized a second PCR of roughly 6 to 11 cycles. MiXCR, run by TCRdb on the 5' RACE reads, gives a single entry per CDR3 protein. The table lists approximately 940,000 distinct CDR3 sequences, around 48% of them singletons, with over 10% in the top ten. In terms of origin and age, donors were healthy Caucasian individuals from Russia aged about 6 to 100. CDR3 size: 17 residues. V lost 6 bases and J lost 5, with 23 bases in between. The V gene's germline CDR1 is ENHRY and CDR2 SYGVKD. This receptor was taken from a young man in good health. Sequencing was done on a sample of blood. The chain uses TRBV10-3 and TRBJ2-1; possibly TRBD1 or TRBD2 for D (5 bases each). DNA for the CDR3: TGTGCCATCAGCGGGGTTGAGGGGTCGACTGGCAACAATGAGCAGTTCTTC. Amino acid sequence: CAISGVEGSTGNNEQFF.